This TCR beta chain was sequenced during a study of cytomegalovirus exposure and HLA in healthy donors. On the study more broadly: Earlier, 95 million to 120 million unique TCR beta sequences were recovered from about 200 million T cells by an analysis. The study, taken as a whole, reports: Cytomegalovirus-associated TCR beta chains were listed, numbering 150 to 200. According to an earlier analysis, most TCR beta V segments yielded productive rearrangements about 87% or about 30% of the time.

The PCR made use of 60 Vbeta and 13 Jbeta primers. The table came from immunoSEQ multiplex PCR; TCRdb's copy has only in-frame clones and leaves some out. The table lists approximately 160,000 clones, approximately 77% of them singletons. This clone appeared a single time. Antigen unknown. The CDR3 is 15 amino acids. The germline gives CDR1 MDHEN, CDR2 SYDVKM. Germline trimming cut 6 bases from V and 6 bases from J; bases unmatched to any gene: 13. The chain combines TRBV28 with TRBJ1-1; TRBD1 matches at 7 bases. This clonotype was sampled from a male donor in good health and CMV-seronegative. Sequenced input: PBMCs. Written as DNA, the CDR3 is TGTGCCAGCAGGGGGGGACAGCGCGCCCTCGCTGAAGCTTTCTTT. Translation gives CASRGGQRALAEAFF.